A single sample is the source of the 26 T cell receptor beta chains below, sequenced in a study of T cell changes during pregnancy in multiple sclerosis. Assay used: immunoSEQ multiplex PCR; TCRdb lists only in-frame clones, some missing. The sample records tens of thousands of clones, 88% being singletons. This material consisted of CD8+ T cells from peripheral blood mononuclear cells, taken after pregnancy. The receptors originated from a female donor in good health, enrolled as a control in a pregnancy study.

The chain uses TRBV28 and TRBJ1-2; D gene ambiguous. The CDR3 covers 13 residues. V was shortened by 2 bases and J by 4 bases, with 8 bases between the two germline ends. Germline V lookup: CDR1 MDHEN, CDR2 SYDVKM. The CDR3 nucleotides read TGTGCCAGCAGTTTAAAGCTATTCTATGGCTACACCTTC. This sequence encodes CASSLKLFYGYTF.

The V and J genes are TRBV13 and TRBJ2-2; 8 nucleotides match TRBD1. The CDR3 runs 14 residues. J was trimmed by 5 bases and V by 5 bases; bases with no gene match: 4. Per the germline V gene, CDR1 is PRHDT and CDR2 is FYEKMQ (reference sequence). CDR3 amino acids: CASSRQGRTGELFF. The CDR3 nucleotides read TGTGCCAGCAGCCGACAGGGGCGAACCGGGGAGCTGTTTTTT.

The V and J genes are TRBV5-1 and TRBJ1-4; D is unclear. V was trimmed by 4 bases and J by 5 bases, leaving 18 bases between them. This CDR3 is 16 amino acids long. Germline-derived CDR1 and CDR2 are SGHRS and YFSETQ. This CDR3 is CASSPLFAGLNEKLFF. The CDR3 DNA is TGCGCCAGCAGCCCCCTTTTTGCGGGCCTAAATGAAAAACTGTTTTTT.

This clone appeared a few times. The rearrangement uses TRBV6-1 and TRBJ2-3, with 9 bases identical to TRBD2. This CDR3 has 15 amino acids. CDR1 MNHNS and CDR2 SASEGT come from the germline V gene. After removal of 2 bases from V and 6 bases from J, the junction contained 6 bases not matched to a gene. Here the CDR3 DNA reads TGTGCCAGCAGTGAATTTGGCGGGGGGGCCGATACGCAGTATTTT. This encodes CASSEFGGGADTQYF.

V and J are TRBV6-4 and TRBJ2-3; 7 bases line up with TRBD1. This CDR3 region has 15 residues. Germline V gene data show CDR1 as MRHNA and CDR2 as SNTAGT. Trimming at V came to 5 bases and at J to 2 bases, leaving 7 bases not matched to a gene. The CDR3: CASSPSDRATDTQYF. In DNA form, the CDR3 reads TGTGCCAGCAGTCCCTCCGACAGGGCCACAGATACGCAGTATTTT.

The chain joins TRBV19 to TRBJ1-6, with TRBD1 matching 8 bases. The germline CDR1 and CDR2 sequences are LNHDA and SQIVND (reference sequence). There are 20 residues in the CDR3. J was trimmed by 9 bases and V by 4 bases; bases with no gene match: 23. The DNA of the CDR3 is TGTGCCAGTAGTACCCACGCAAGCGCACTTGGACAGGGAGTAGGTTCACCCCTCCACTTT. It encodes CASSTHASALGQGVGSPLHF. The full variable domain, with the rest looked up from reference TRBV19 and TRBJ1-6, is DGGITQSPKYLFRKEGQNVTLSCEQNLNHDAMYWYRQDPGQGLRLIYYSQIVNDFQKGDIAEGYSVSREKKESFPLTVTSAQKNPTAFYLCASSTHASALGQGVGSPLHFGNGTRLTVT.

The chain couples TRBV11-3 to TRBJ2-7; 10 bases line up with TRBD1. The V and J ends lost 5 bases and 6 bases, in that order; junction bases with no gene match: 4. CDR3 length equals 13 residues. In germline, CDR1 is SGHNT, CDR2 YENEEA. CDR3 residues: CASSLGTGAEQYF. In nucleotides, the CDR3 is TGTGCCAGCAGCCTAGGGACAGGGGCCGAGCAGTACTTC.

This clone was seen more than once but under ten times. The chain uses TRBV7-9 and TRBJ1-4; TRBD1 matches at 7 bases. The ends lost 4 bases at V and 0 bases at J; junction bases unmatched: 5. Germline V gene sequence: CDR1 SEHNR, CDR2 FQNEAQ (reference sequence). There are 16 residues in the CDR3. This CDR3 is CASSSNRGSTNEKLFF. The CDR3 nucleotides are TGTGCCAGCAGCTCAAACAGGGGTTCAACTAATGAAAAACTGTTTTTT.

The rearrangement uses TRBV10-3 and TRBJ1-3; D is undetermined. The CDR3 is 13 amino acids. Trimming cost V 11 bases and J 4 bases, with 15 bases left between them. Looked up from germline, CDR1 is ENHRY and CDR2 is SYGVKD. CDR3 bases: TGTGCCGGCCCCTTGGGCCGAGGAAACACCATATATTTT. The encoded protein is CAGPLGRGNTIYF.

The rearrangement joins TRBV9 to TRBJ2-5, with D perhaps matching TRBD1 (5 bases). CDR1 and CDR2 (germline): SGDLS, YYNGEE. The CDR3 contains 14 residues. V dropped 0 bases and J dropped 2 bases, with 8 bases sitting between them. This CDR3 reads CASSVVPGQETQYF. In nucleotides, the CDR3 is TGTGCCAGCAGCGTAGTCCCAGGGCAAGAGACCCAGTACTTC.

This chain uses TRBV4-3 with TRBJ2-1, with TRBD1 matching over 10 bases. V trimming: 1 base; J trimming: 9 bases; junction bases outside the gene matches: 9. There are 16 residues in the CDR3. Germline CDR1 and CDR2: LGHNA and YSLEER. CDR3 sequence reads: CASSQVRDRGSSEQFF. The CDR3 DNA reads TGCGCCAGCAGCCAAGTTCGGGACAGGGGAAGTAGTGAGCAGTTCTTC.

In this sample, this clone turned up once. The J gene is TRBJ2-7, the V gene TRBV15; 8 bases align to TRBD1. The CDR3 runs 18 residues. From germline, CDR1 is LNHNV and CDR2 YYDKDF (reference sequence). J was trimmed by 0 bases and V by 4 bases; bases with no gene match: 14. The CDR3: CATSNSGTGAHHSYEQYF. The CDR3, as DNA: TGTGCCACCAGCAACTCCGGGACAGGTGCCCACCACTCCTACGAGCAGTACTTC.

The chain links TRBV6-6 to TRBJ1-6; no clear D. The germline gives CDR1 MNHNY, CDR2 SVGAGI (reference sequence). This CDR3 spans 14 amino acids. Trimming removed 4 bases from V and 3 bases from J, with 7 bases in between. The chain's CDR3 is CASSLASYNSPLHF. CDR3 DNA sequence: TGTGCCAGCAGTTTGGCTAGCTATAATTCACCCCTCCACTTT.

This rearrangement joins TRBV5-8 to TRBJ2-2; D perhaps matches TRBD2 (6 bases). Trimming pared 2 bases from V and 0 bases from J, leaving 17 bases between. The CDR3 is made up of 18 amino acids. In germline, CDR1 is SGHTS, CDR2 YDEGEE. CDR3 sequence reads: CASSFWGGGRPNTGELFF. CDR3 DNA sequence: TGTGCCAGCAGCTTTTGGGGAGGCGGAAGGCCGAACACCGGGGAGCTGTTTTTT.

The V call is TRBV9, the J call TRBJ1-1; possibly TRBD1 for D (6 bases). The CDR3 contains 12 residues. With 4 bases removed from V and 11 bases from J, the gap between germline ends came to 15 bases. Germline-derived CDR1 and CDR2 are SGDLS and YYNGEE. The CDR3 is CASSPNTGLAFF. The DNA for the CDR3 is TGTGCCAGCAGCCCCAACACAGGGTTGGCTTTCTTT.

V is TRBV5-1 and J is TRBJ2-5, with 8 bases fitting TRBD1. The ends lost 4 bases at V and 4 bases at J; junction bases unmatched: 6. Germline V CDR1 and CDR2: SGHRS, YFSETQ. The CDR3 is made up of 14 amino acids. CDR3 sequence: CASSPGQGGETQYF. The CDR3 nucleotides read TGCGCCAGCAGCCCCGGACAGGGAGGAGAGACCCAGTACTTC.

The chain links TRBV27 to TRBJ2-1, with a possible D match to TRBD2 (6 bases). The CDR3 contains 13 residues. Germline assignment: CDR1 MNHEY and CDR2 SMNVEV (reference sequence). V gave up 3 bases and J gave up 8 bases, with 11 bases separating them. CDR3 region: CASSLTSRDEQFF. CDR3 DNA: TGTGCCAGCAGTTTGACTAGTCGCGATGAGCAGTTCTTC.

V and J are TRBV6-1 and TRBJ2-7, with D perhaps matching TRBD1 (6 bases). The V end was cut by 2 bases, the J end by 5 bases, with 16 bases between. Germline values: CDR1 MNHNS, CDR2 SASEGT. The CDR3 is 15 residues long. DNA for the CDR3: TGTGCCAGCAGTGAATTTAGCAGGGGCGACGACGAGCAGTACTTC. Amino acid sequence: CASSEFSRGDDEQYF.

The gene calls are TRBV27 and TRBJ2-3, with D perhaps matching TRBD2 (6 bases). CDR3 length: 18 residues. Germline lookup yields CDR1 MNHEY and CDR2 SMNVEV (reference sequence). V shed 10 bases and J shed 1 base, with 27 bases lying between them. The CDR3 spells CATLLAVGGPIRTDTQYF. In DNA form, the CDR3 reads TGTGCCACCCTGTTAGCGGTGGGGGGACCCATTCGCACAGATACGCAGTATTTT.

J is TRBJ1-1 and V is TRBV28, with D tentatively TRBD1 (5 bases). V gave up 4 bases and J gave up 3 bases, with 18 bases separating them. CDR1 and CDR2 (germline): MDHEN, SYDVKM. CDR3 size: 16 residues. The CDR3 here is CASSSNYMGGDTEAFF. The DNA of the CDR3 is TGTGCCAGCAGTTCCAATTACATGGGGGGGGACACTGAAGCTTTCTTT.

This clone showed up just once. J is TRBJ1-3 and V is TRBV7-9, with D maybe TRBD1 (5 bases). CDR1 and CDR2 (germline): SEHNR, FQNEAQ (reference sequence). Between the trimmed V and J ends, which lost 6 bases and 7 bases, there was a span of 25 bases. This CDR3 contains 17 residues. CDR3 protein: CASRHSNPSSEGNTIYF. CDR3 DNA: TGTGCCAGCAGGCATAGTAATCCCTCATCGGAGGGGAACACCATATATTTT.

The chain carries TRBV7-9 and TRBJ2-1; TRBD2 is a possible D gene (5 bases). With 2 bases removed from V and 9 bases from J, the gap between germline ends came to 17 bases. The CDR3 contains 15 residues. Germline V gene lookup returns CDR1 SEHNR and CDR2 FQNEAQ (reference sequence). The CDR3 here is CASSLSSKTAGEQFF. CDR3 nucleotides: TGTGCCAGCAGCTTATCGTCTAAAACGGCGGGTGAGCAGTTCTTC.

This clone has only one observation. CDR3 residues: CASSVYSDLASYEQYF. The CDR3 nucleotides are TGTGCCAGTAGTGTTTACAGCGACCTAGCCTCCTACGAGCAGTACTTC. The chain is built from TRBV19 and TRBJ2-7; D possibly corresponds to TRBD2 (5 bases). The CDR3 totals 16 residues. The germline V gene has CDR1 LNHDA and CDR2 SQIVND (reference sequence). V was clipped by 5 bases and J by 0 bases, with 17 bases between them.

The chain is built from TRBV9 and TRBJ1-2; possibly TRBD1 for D (6 bases). The CDR3 extends over 12 amino acids. Per the germline V gene, CDR1 is SGDLS and CDR2 is YYNGEE. Trimming removed 3 bases from V and 6 bases from J, with 9 bases in between. The CDR3 loop is CASSDRVHGYTF. Written as DNA, the CDR3 is TGTGCCAGCAGCGACAGGGTCCATGGCTACACCTTC.

This chain links TRBV30 with TRBJ1-6; 7 nucleotides match TRBD1. This CDR3 spans 14 amino acids. V lost 8 bases and J lost 4; bases outside the gene matches: 8. Germline V lookup: CDR1 GTSNPN, CDR2 SVGIG (reference sequence). The CDR3 reads CARRQGDYNSPLHF. The CDR3 nucleotides are TGTGCCCGAAGACAGGGTGATTATAATTCACCCCTCCACTTT.

The rearrangement uses TRBV30 and TRBJ2-5; tentative D call: TRBD1 (5 bases). Trimming left V 0 bases short and J 5 bases short, with 16 bases between. The V gene's germline CDR1 is GTSNPN and CDR2 SVGIG (reference sequence). The CDR3 consists of 15 residues. This CDR3 reads CAWSVYAGKLETQYF. Written as DNA, the CDR3 is TGTGCCTGGAGTGTATATGCAGGGAAGTTGGAGACCCAGTACTTC. The full variable domain, completed using reference TRBV30 and TRBJ2-5, is SQTIHQWPATLVQPVGSPLSLECTVEGTSNPNLYWYRQAAGRGLQLLFYSVGIGQISSEVPQNLSASRPQDRQFILSSKKLLLSDSGFYLCAWSVYAGKLETQYFGPGTRLLVL.